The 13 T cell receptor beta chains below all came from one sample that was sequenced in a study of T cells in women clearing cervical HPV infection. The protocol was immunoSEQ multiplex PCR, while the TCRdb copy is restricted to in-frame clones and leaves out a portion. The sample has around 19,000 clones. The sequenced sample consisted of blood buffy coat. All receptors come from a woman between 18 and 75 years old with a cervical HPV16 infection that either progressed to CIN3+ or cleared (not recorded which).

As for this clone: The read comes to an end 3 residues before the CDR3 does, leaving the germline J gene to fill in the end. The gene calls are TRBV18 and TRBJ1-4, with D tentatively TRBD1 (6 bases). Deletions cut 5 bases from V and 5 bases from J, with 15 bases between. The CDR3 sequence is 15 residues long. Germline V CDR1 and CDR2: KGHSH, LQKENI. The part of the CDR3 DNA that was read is TGTGCCAGCTCATCAACAGGGAGAGGGAATGAAAAA. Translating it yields CASSSTGRGNEK. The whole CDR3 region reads CASSSTGRGNEKLFF.

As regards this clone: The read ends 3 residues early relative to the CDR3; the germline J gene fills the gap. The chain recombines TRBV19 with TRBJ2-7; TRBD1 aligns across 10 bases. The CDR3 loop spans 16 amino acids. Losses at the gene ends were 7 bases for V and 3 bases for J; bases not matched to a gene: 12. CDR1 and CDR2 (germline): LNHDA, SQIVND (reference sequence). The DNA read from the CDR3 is TGTGCCAGTACCCCCTATCCGGACAGGGGGGTCTACGAG. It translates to CASTPYPDRGVYE. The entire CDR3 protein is CASTPYPDRGVYEQYF.

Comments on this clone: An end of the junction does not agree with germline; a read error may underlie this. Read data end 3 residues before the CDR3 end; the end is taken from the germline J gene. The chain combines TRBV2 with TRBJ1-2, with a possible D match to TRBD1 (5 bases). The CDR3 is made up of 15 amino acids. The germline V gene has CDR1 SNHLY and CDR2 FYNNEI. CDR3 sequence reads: CASSEDSATPYGYTF. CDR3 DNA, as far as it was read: TGTGCCAGCAGCGAAGACAGTGCAACCCCCTATGGC.

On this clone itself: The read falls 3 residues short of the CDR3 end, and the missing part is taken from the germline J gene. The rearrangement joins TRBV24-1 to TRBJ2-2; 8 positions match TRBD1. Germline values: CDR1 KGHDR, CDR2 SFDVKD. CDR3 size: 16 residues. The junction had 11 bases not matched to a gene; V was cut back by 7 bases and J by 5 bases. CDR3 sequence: CATSPTTYRGTGELFF. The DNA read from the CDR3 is TGTGCCACCAGCCCCACGACCTACAGGGGGACCGGGGAG.

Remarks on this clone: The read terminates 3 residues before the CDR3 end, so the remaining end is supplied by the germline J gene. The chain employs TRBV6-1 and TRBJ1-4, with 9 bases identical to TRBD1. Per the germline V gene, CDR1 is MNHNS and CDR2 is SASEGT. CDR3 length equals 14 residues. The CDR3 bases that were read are TGTGCCAGCAGTGAGGACAGGGGCAATTCACCA. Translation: CASSEDRGNSP. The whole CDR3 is CASSEDRGNSPLFF.

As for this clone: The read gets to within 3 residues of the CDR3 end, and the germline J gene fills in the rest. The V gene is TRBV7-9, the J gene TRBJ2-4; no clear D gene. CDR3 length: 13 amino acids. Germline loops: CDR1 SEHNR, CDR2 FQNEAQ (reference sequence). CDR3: CASSLQGNYGQYF. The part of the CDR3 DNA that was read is TGTGCCAGCAGCTTACAAGGAAACTATGGT.

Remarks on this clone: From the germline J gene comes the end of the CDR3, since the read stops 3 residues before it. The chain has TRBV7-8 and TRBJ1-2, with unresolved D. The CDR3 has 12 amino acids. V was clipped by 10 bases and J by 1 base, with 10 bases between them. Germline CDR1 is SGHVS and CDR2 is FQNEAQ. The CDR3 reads CATSPVNYGYTF. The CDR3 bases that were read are TGTGCCACCTCGCCGGTTAACTATGGC.

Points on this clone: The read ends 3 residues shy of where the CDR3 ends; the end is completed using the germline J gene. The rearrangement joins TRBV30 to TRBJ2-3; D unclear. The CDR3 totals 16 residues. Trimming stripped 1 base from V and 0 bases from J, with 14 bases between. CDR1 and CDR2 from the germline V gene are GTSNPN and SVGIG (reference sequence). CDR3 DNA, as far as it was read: TGTGCCTGGAGTGAGGCAGGCAAAGCTAGCACAGATACG. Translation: CAWSEAGKASTDT. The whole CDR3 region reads CAWSEAGKASTDTQYF.

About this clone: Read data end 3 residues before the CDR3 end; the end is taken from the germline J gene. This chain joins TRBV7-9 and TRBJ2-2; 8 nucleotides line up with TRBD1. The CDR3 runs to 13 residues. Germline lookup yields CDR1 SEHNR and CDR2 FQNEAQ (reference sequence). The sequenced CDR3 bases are TGTGCCAGCAGCTTAGGGGCCAGGGGGCCG. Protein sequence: CASSLGARGP. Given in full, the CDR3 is CASSLGARGPLFF.

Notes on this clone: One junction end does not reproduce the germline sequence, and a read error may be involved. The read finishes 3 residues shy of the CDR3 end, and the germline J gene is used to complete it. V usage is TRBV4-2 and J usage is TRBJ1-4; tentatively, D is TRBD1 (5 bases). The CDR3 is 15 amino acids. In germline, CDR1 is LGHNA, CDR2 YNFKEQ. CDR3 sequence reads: CASSQERGTREKLFF. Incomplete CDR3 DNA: TGCGCCAGCAGCCAAGAGAGGGGAACCAGGGAAAAA.

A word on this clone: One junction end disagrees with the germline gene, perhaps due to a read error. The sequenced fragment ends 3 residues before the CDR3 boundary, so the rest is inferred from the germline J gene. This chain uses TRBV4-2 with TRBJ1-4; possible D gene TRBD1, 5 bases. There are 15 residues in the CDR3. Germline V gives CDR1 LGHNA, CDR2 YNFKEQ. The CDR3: CASSRRPGDNEKLFF. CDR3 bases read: TGCGCCAGCAGCCGAAGACCGGGGGATAATGAAAAA.

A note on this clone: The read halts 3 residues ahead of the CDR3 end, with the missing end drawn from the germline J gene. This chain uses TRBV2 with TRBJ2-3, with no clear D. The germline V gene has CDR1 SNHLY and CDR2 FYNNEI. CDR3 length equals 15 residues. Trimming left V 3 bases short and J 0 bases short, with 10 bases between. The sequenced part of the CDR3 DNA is TGTGCCAGCAGTGAGGGCATTTCTAGCACAGATACG. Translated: CASSEGISSTDT. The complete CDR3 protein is CASSEGISSTDTQYF.

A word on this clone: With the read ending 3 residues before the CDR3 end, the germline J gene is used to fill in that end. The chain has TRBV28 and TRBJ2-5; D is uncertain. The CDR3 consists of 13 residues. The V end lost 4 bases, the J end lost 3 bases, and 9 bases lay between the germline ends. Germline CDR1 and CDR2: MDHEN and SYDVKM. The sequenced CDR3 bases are TGTGCCAGCAGTTCTATCGACAAAGAGACC. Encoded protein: CASSSIDKET. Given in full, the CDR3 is CASSSIDKETQYF. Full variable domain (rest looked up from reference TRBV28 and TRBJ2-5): DVKVTQSSRYLVKRTGEKVFLECVQDMDHENMFWYRQDPGLGLRLIYFSYDVKMKEKGDIPEGYSVSREKKERFSLILESASTNQTSMYLCASSSIDKETQYFGPGTRLLVL.